This T cell receptor beta chain was obtained from a study of blood T cell repertoires in COVID-19. Study background: The United States, Italy and Spain provided the acute and convalescent COVID-19 samples. Nucleic acid was either cDNA or gDNA, and it came from T cells, B-cell-depleted T cells, or PBMCs.

Original methodology: Reference gene primers were amplified, and this amplification served to estimate nucleated cell counts. Only in-frame clones appear in the TCRdb table, and some are missing; sequencing was by immunoSEQ multiplex PCR. V and J calls and clone size follow that table, whereas D and trimming were derived from the DNA. There are 140,000 or so clones in the sample; 88% occur only once, and 1.5% to 2% lies in the top ten. This CDR3 spans 13 amino acids. V was cut by 2 bases and J by 3 bases, with 10 bases left in between. Germline V gives CDR1 GTSNPN, CDR2 SVGIG (reference sequence). The clonotype originates from a woman aged 45-60 years with acute or convalescent COVID-19. Sequences were obtained from peripheral blood. This chain connects TRBV30 to TRBJ1-2, with a possible D match to TRBD1 (5 bases). The CDR3 coding sequence is TGTGCCTGGAGTCAGCGGGGGTACTATGGCTACACCTTC. Its protein is CAWSQRGYYGYTF.